Sequencing of this TCR beta chain was carried out in a study of Ad26.COV2.S vaccination and SARS-CoV-2 variants. Findings and caveats of the study: Researchers reported similar non-spike TCR breadth in vaccine and placebo recipients. While placebo recipients had lower spike-specific TCR breadth, vaccine recipients had more. In TCR breadth and depth analyses, total T cell responses may have been underestimated.

The ends were cut back, 5 bases at V and 6 bases at J, with 11 bases in the middle. The germline gives CDR1 KGHDR, CDR2 SFDVKD. CDR3 length: 13 residues. This sample's treatment: about 20 received Ad26.COV2.S at low or high dose, single or two shots; several received placebo; per-sample allocation not given. It was on day 63 after the first vaccine or placebo injection that samples were taken. Sequenced by immunoSEQ multiplex PCR; TCRdb stores in-frame clones only, minus some. This table has 450,000 to 550,000 clones, about nine tenths appearing once. As to this clone: The antigen is unknown.

This clonotype was obtained from a person between 18 and 60 years old who received the Ad26.COV2.S COVID-19 vaccine or a placebo. The chain links TRBV24-1 to TRBJ2-3; D not certain. Sequencing used peripheral blood, obtained in a trial of Ad26.COV2.S vaccine versus placebo. CDR3 bases: TGTGCCACCAGTGGCCCGGAGTCGGATACGCAGTATTTT. This gives the protein CATSGPESDTQYF.